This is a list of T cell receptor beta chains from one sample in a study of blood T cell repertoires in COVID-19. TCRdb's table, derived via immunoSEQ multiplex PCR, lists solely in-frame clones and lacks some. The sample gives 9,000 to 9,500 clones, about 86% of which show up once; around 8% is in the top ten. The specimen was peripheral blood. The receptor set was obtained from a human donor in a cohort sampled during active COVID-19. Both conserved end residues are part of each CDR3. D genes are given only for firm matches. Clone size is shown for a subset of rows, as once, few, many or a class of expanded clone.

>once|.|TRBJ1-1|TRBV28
TGTGCCAGCAGTGCCCATGACACTTTGAACACTGAAGCTTTCTTT
CASSAHDTLNTEAFF
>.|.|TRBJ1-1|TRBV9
TGTGCCAGCAGCCCGAGGGGGGGGCAGAAATTCGACATGAACACTGAAGCTTTCTTT
CASSPRGGQKFDMNTEAFF
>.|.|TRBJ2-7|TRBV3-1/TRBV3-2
TGTGCCAGCAGCCAAGATATTGCGGGTCCGGGTGGCTACGAGCAGTACTTC
CASSQDIAGPGGYEQYF
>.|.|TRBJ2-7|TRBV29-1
TGCAGCGCCAACCCCCGAGACTCCTACGAGCAGTACTTC
CSANPRDSYEQYF
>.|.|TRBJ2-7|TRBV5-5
TGTGCCAGCAGCTTGGACAGGGAGTACTTC
CASSLDREYF
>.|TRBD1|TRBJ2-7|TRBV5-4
TGTGCCAGCAGCCCGGGACAGGGGGCCTACGAGCAGTACTTC
CASSPGQGAYEQYF
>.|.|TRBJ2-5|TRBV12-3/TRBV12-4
TGTGCCAGCAGTCTACTAGGAGGGGAGACCCAGTACTTC
CASSLLGGETQYF
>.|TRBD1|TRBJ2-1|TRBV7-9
TGTGCCAGCAGCTTAGGGGGGACAGGGCAAATACTTGAGCAGTTCTTC
CASSLGGTGQILEQFF
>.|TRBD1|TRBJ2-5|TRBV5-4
TGTGCCAGCAGCCTCTTTAGGACAGGGGAAGAGACCCAGTACTTC
CASSLFRTGEETQYF
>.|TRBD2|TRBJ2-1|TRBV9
TGTGCCAGCAGCGCCGGGACTAGCGGGCGCAATGAGCAGTTCTTC
CASSAGTSGRNEQFF
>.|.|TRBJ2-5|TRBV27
TGTGCCAGCAGTTTATTGGGTGACAGCGTCCAAGAGACCCAGTACTTC
CASSLLGDSVQETQYF
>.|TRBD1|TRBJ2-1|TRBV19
TGTGCCAGTAGTCGCCTTCCGGGACAGGGGGCCTACAATGAGCAGTTCTTC
CASSRLPGQGAYNEQFF
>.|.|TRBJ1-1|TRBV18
TGTGCCAGCTCACGCGCAGGGCAAGGCACTGAAGCTTTCTTT
CASSRAGQGTEAFF
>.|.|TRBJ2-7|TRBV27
TGTGCCAGCAGTCCCATACGAGGTGCCTACGAGCAGTACTTC
CASSPIRGAYEQYF
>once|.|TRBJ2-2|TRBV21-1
TGTGCCAGCCCACCTGGGGCGGGAGGGGGTACCGGGGAGCTGTTTTTT
CASPPGAGGGTGELFF
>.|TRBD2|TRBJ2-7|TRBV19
TGTGCCAGTAGTGCTAGCGGGATGGCGTACGAGCAGTACTTC
CASSASGMAYEQYF
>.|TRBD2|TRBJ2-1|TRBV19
TGTGCCAGTAGTATGGGGGAGGGCTTCAATGAGCAGTTCTTC
CASSMGEGFNEQFF
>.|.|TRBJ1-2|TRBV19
TGTGCCAGTAGCCAACAGGGCGCTAACTATGGCTACACCTTC
CASSQQGANYGYTF
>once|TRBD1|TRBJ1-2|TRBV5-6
TGTGCCAGCAGCTACGGGACAGGATGGCGGTATGGCTACACCTTC
CASSYGTGWRYGYTF
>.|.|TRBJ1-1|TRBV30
TGTGCCTGGAGTGTGCGGGGGATAAGAGGTGAAGCTTTCTTT
CAWSVRGIRGEAFF
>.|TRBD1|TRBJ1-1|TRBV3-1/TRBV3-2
TGTGCCAGCAGCCCGGGACAGCTTAAAAACACTGAAGCTTTCTTT
CASSPGQLKNTEAFF
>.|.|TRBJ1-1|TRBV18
TGTGCCAGCTCACCACCCGGGGGCACTGAAGCTTTCTTT
CASSPPGGTEAFF
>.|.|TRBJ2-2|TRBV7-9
TGTGCCAGCTCTTGGGGAGACGACCTGGCGGAGGGGGAGCTGTTTTTT
CASSWGDDLAEGELFF
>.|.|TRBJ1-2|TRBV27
TGTGCCAGCAGTACCGGGCAGGGGATAGTTGGAACCTTC
CASSTGQGIVGTF
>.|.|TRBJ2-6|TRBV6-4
TGTGCCAGCAGTGAGTTAGCAGGGGTCGGGGCCAACGTCCTGACTTTC
CASSELAGVGANVLTF
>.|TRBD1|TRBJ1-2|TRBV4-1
TGCGCCAGCAGCCAAGAACAGGGGGCATCCGGCTACACCTTC
CASSQEQGASGYTF
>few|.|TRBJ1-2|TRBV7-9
TGTGCCAGCAGCTTAGTGGAGAACTATGGCTACACCTTC
CASSLVENYGYTF
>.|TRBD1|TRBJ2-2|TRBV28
TGTGCCAGCAGTTCCGACAGGGGGTTAACCGGGGAGCTGTTTTTT
CASSSDRGLTGELFF
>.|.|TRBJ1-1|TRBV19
TGTGCCAGTAGTATAGGTCTGTCGCCCTCGGTCTTT
CASSIGLSPSVF
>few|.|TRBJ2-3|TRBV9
TGTGCCAGCAGCACCCGCCGGGAGCCAGATACGCAGTATTTT
CASSTRREPDTQYF
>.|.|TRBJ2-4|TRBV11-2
TGTGCCAGCAGCTCGACCCTAGTCAAAAACATTCAGTACTTC
CASSSTLVKNIQYF
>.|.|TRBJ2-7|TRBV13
TGTGCCAGCAGCTCTACGAACTCCTACGAGCAGTACTTC
CASSSTNSYEQYF
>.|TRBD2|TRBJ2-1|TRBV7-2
TGTGCCAGCAGCTTAAGCCCAGCGGGAGTATCGGGCAATGAGCAGTTCTTC
CASSLSPAGVSGNEQFF
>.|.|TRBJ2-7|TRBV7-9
TGTGCCAGCACCGCGGGGCGGGACTCCTACGAGCAGTACTTC
CASTAGRDSYEQYF
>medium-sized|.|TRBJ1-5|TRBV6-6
TGTGCCAGCAGTGGCGACACTAGCAATCAGCCCCAGCATTTT
CASSGDTSNQPQHF
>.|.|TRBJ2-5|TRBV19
TGTGCCAGTAGCCCCTGGGGGGGCGCGGAGACCCAGTACTTC
CASSPWGGAETQYF
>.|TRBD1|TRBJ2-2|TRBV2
TGTGCCAGCATGAGGACAGGGACGAACACCGGGGAGCTGTTTTTT
CASMRTGTNTGELFF
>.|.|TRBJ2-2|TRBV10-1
TGCGCCAGCAGTGGAAGCGGCCGGGAGCTGTTTTTT
CASSGSGRELFF
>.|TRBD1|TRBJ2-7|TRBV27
TGTGCCAGCAGCTGGACAGGGCTCACACGTGGCGAGCAGTACTTC
CASSWTGLTRGEQYF
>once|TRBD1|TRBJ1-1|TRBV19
TGTGCCACCCAGACAGGGTTGGCTGAAGCTTTCTTT
CATQTGLAEAFF
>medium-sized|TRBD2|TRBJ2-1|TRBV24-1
TGTGCCACCAGTGACCAACTAGCGGGAGGGCCCAATGAGCAGTTCTTC
CATSDQLAGGPNEQFF
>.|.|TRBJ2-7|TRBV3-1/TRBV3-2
TGTGCCAGCAGCCAAGATCTAACACTTTACAGAGGGTACGAGCAGTACTTC
CASSQDLTLYRGYEQYF
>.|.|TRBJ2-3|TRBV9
TGTGCCAGCGGGCGGGACCTCACAGATACGCAGTATTTT
CASGRDLTDTQYF
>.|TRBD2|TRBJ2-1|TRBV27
TGTGCCAGCAGTTTGGGACTAGCGGGAGGCTCCTACAATGAGCAGTTCTTC
CASSLGLAGGSYNEQFF
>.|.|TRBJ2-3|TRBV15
TGTGCCACCAGCAGAGAAACTAGCAGAACAGATACGCAGTATTTT
CATSRETSRTDTQYF
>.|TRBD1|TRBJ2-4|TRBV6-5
TGTGCCAGCAGGGACAGGGGTGCCAAAAACATTCAGTACTTC
CASRDRGAKNIQYF
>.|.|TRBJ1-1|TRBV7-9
TGTGCCAGCAGCTTGGGAACAGGGTGGGCTGAAGCTTTCTTT
CASSLGTGWAEAFF
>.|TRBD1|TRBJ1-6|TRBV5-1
TGCGCCAGCAGCCCCGAACCTCCCGGGACAGGCAATTCACCCCTCCACTTT
CASSPEPPGTGNSPLHF
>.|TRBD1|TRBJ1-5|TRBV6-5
TGTGCCAGCAGAAGGGACAGGGGCGGGCAGCCCCAGCATTTT
CASRRDRGGQPQHF
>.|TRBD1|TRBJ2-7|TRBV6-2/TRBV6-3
TGTGCCAGCAGTGGGACAGGTCCTACTTTCGTCGACGAGCAGTACTTC
CASSGTGPTFVDEQYF
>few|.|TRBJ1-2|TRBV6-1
TGTGCCAGCAGTGAAGCGGGGGGAGCAGTCTATGGCTACACCTTC
CASSEAGGAVYGYTF
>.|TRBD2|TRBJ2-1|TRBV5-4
TGTGCCAGCAGCGGTAGCGGGAAGTCTTACAATGAGCAGTTCTTC
CASSGSGKSYNEQFF
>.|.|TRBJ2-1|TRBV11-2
TGTGCCAGCTCACTAGCTAATGAGCAGTTCTTC
CASSLANEQFF
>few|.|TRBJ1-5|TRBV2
TGTGCCAGCAGTGAAGGGACAAAACCCCGACCCCAGCATTTT
CASSEGTKPRPQHF
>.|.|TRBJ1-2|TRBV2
TGTGCCAGCAGTGTTGAGGACTTAAAGTGGGTAGGCTACACCTTC
CASSVEDLKWVGYTF
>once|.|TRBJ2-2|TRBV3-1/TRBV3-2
TGTGCCAGCAGCCAAGAACGGCGGGGCGGGGAGCTGTTTTTT
CASSQERRGGELFF
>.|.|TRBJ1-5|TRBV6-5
TGTGCCAGCAGCCCCGGGGGGGGCAATCAGCCCCAGCATTTT
CASSPGGGNQPQHF
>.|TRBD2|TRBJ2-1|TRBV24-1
TGTGCCACCAGTGATGTGTCTAGCGGCCTCTCCTACAATGAGCAGTTCTTC
CATSDVSSGLSYNEQFF